This TCR beta chain was captured in a study of OX40 agonist ivuxolimab in advanced cancers. Study background: The treatment was a fully human IgG2 OX40 agonist, ivuxolimab. Dose-escalation subjects each had hepatocellular carcinoma, melanoma, renal cell or head and neck cancer. Mean age approximately 59 years, range roughly 20 to 85; approximately 83% male. Points from the study as a whole: Clonal expansion from baseline to week 6 occurred in both CD4+ and CD8+ T cells.

This clone was observed a single time. Its specificity is unknown. Repertoires were generated with immunoSEQ multiplex PCR, while TCRdb's copy carries only in-frame clones and drops some. Of more than 80,000 clones listed, roughly 89% are singletons. Trimming took off 3 bases at V and 1 base at J, with 9 bases between the two ends. The CDR3 runs to 14 residues. Germline V CDR1 and CDR2: SGHVS, FQNEAQ. This receptor was taken from an adult with an advanced solid tumor such as melanoma, head and neck, liver or kidney cancer. Sequenced here: CD4+ or CD8+ T cells sorted from blood, sampled in a trial of the OX40 agonist ivuxolimab. This sequence joins TRBV7-8 and TRBJ2-5; weak D call: TRBD2 (6 bases). In DNA form, the CDR3 reads TGTGCCAGCAGCTTCTTAGCGGTCCAAGAGACCCAGTACTTC. Translated, it gives CASSFLAVQETQYF.